This TCR beta chain was sequenced during a study of T-cell reconstitution after alpha-beta-depleted transplantation in children. Study-wide results and caveats: T-cell numbers and diversity, one year after transplant, stemmed largely from T cells that were newly produced. The study reportedly traced alpha-beta T cells about two months after transplant to several hundred expanded graft clones. Some patients' high day-60 TCRbeta diversity was attributed to recipient cells surviving conditioning.

Points on this clonotype: Its matching antigen is unknown.

This CDR3 comprises 12 residues. CDR1 and CDR2 (germline): LGHNT, FRNRAP. V lost 7 bases and J 3 bases, leaving 10 bases between the germline ends. Preparation of the TCRbeta library involved a method that used unique molecular identifiers. TCRdb redid the calling of the PCR reads with MiXCR, one entry per CDR3 protein. Here the sample spans roughly 490,000 distinct CDR3 sequences, around 10% being singletons. The clonotype comes from a female patient aged 2-10 years who had a stem cell transplant for aplastic anemia, so the T cells may come from the graft donor. The sequencing used PBMCs, mostly from graft donor cells, collected 180 days after TCRalphabeta/CD19-depleted stem cell transplant. J is TRBJ2-7 and V is TRBV12-5, with D possibly being TRBD1 or TRBD2 (5 bases each). CDR3 sequence: CASARDHYEQYV. CDR3 nucleotide sequence: TGTGCTAGTGCCCGGGACCACTACGAGCAGTACGTC.